This is a list of T cell receptor beta chains from one sample in a study of HIV-infected children after antiretroviral therapy interruption. TCRdb processed the 3' RACE reads anew with MiXCR; each CDR3 protein has one entry. The sample includes 40,000 to 50,000 distinct CDR3 sequences, roughly 4.5% seen only once; the top ten take 0.6% to 0.85%. Sequenced material: CD45RA+ CD4+ T cells from PBMCs, pooled from several time points, taken from a donor given antiretroviral therapy, either interrupted or continuous. The origin of the receptors is a pool of human donors with HIV. The CDR3 runs from the conserved cysteine through the conserved F or W. Each record gives: J gene, clone size, V gene, D gene, CDR3 DNA, CDR3 protein. A D gene is named only where the DNA matches it firmly. Clone size is given as once, few or many counts, or a class when the clone is expanded.

>TRBJ2-3|many|TRBV20-1|NA
TGCAGTGCTACAGGGACCCAGGCGGATACGCAGTATTTT
CSATGTQADTQYF
>TRBJ1-1|many|TRBV9|NA
TGTGCCAGCAGCGTAGCAGCTCAGAACACTGAAGCTTTCTTT
CASSVAAQNTEAFF
>TRBJ2-3|many|TRBV5-1|TRBD1
TGCGCCAGCAGCGCAGGGACAGGGGGCGGAAGCACAGATACGCAGTATTTT
CASSAGTGGGSTDTQYF
>TRBJ1-6|many|TRBV29-1|NA
TGCAGCGTAGCGACAGGAGCCAATTCACCCCTCCACTTT
CSVATGANSPLHF
>TRBJ2-7|many|TRBV30|NA
TGTGCCTGGAGTGCCGGACTGGGGACCTACGAGCAGTACTTC
CAWSAGLGTYEQYF
>TRBJ2-7|many|TRBV20-1|NA
TGCAGTGCTAGAGTACGGGGGCCTCACGAGCAGTACTTC
CSARVRGPHEQYF
>TRBJ2-7|many|TRBV6-1|NA
TGTGCCAGCACGAAGGGCCCCTACGAGCAGTACTTC
CASTKGPYEQYF
>TRBJ1-1|few|TRBV19|NA
TGTGCCAGTAGTAAACTACAGGGGAACACTGAAGCTTTCTTT
CASSKLQGNTEAFF
>TRBJ1-1|many|TRBV6-5|NA
TGTGCCAGCAGTTGGGAGGGCCTCTCGAACACTGAAGCTTTCTTT
CASSWEGLSNTEAFF
>TRBJ1-4|many|TRBV12-3/TRBV12-4|NA
TGTGCCAGCAGTTTAGGCGGGAGAAGGGATGAAAAACTGTTTTTT
CASSLGGRRDEKLFF
>TRBJ2-3|many|TRBV11-2|NA
TGTGCCAGCAGCTCCCTCCAGAGCACAGATACGCAGTATTTT
CASSSLQSTDTQYF
>TRBJ1-2|few|TRBV2|NA
TGTGCCAGCAGATGGACAAGCAGCTATGGCTACACCTTC
CASRWTSSYGYTF
>TRBJ2-2|few|TRBV2|NA
TGTGCCAGCAAGGCAGCCGGGGAGCTGTTTTTT
CASKAAGELFF
>TRBJ2-7|few|TRBV4-1|NA
TGCGCCAGCAGCCTGAGCGGGACACTCTCCTACGAGCAGTACTTC
CASSLSGTLSYEQYF